This T cell receptor beta chain was sequenced during a study of Ad26.COV2.S vaccination and SARS-CoV-2 variants. V dropped 0 bases and J dropped 7 bases, with 12 bases sitting between them. CDR3 length equals 14 residues. Germline assignment: CDR1 LGHDT and CDR2 YNNKEL (reference sequence). The assay was immunoSEQ multiplex PCR, and TCRdb's table has in-frame clones only and misses some. The repertoire has roughly 180,000 clones, 87% of them found once; the top ten carry around 6.3%. The sequencing here drew on peripheral blood, taken after recovery from COVID-19. This sequence joins TRBV3-1 (or the pseudogene TRBV3-2) and TRBJ2-5; D is undetermined. The receptor was derived from a human donor who had recovered from COVID-19. CDR3 residues: CASSQDHNRGTQYF. DNA for the CDR3: TGTGCCAGCAGCCAAGATCATAACCGAGGGACCCAGTACTTC.